This paragraph reports one T cell receptor beta chain. The antigen remains undetermined. The data originate from a study of cytomegalovirus exposure and HLA in healthy donors. Germline V CDR1 and CDR2: MNHEY, SMNVEV (reference sequence). This CDR3 region has 15 residues. The J segment lost 2 bases and the V segment lost 3 bases, leaving 7 bases of the junction unmatched. Overall study results and limits: Among the most significant clusters, several appeared linked to common viral pathogens in a later analysis.

PCR amplification relied on 60 Vbeta primers (plus 13 Jbeta primers). Libraries were prepared by immunoSEQ multiplex PCR; TCRdb keeps only in-frame clonotypes and omits some of them. Among some 150,000 clones listed, under 85% were seen once. This chain connects TRBV27 to TRBJ2-7, with 7 bases aligning to TRBD1. Sequencing input: PBMCs. The sequence was collected from a woman aged 25-40 years in good health and CMV-seronegative. The CDR3 DNA is TGTGCCAGCAGTTTGTTGACAGGGATCACCTACGAGCAGTACTTC. Protein sequence: CASSLLTGITYEQYF.